This TCR beta chain stems from a study of vaccination effects on CD4 cells after COVID-19. Study-level information: Samples were taken post-vaccine, and their median timing was 72 days after the second dose.

On this clone itself: Its antigen is undetermined.

Sequenced by immunoSEQ multiplex PCR; TCRdb stores in-frame clones only, minus some. The sample carries tens of thousands of clones, 74% recorded once. Culture proceeded for 10 days, and CD4+ T cells were then isolated. Participants each got two BNT162b2 or mRNA-1273 vaccine doses. Germline values: CDR1 SGHKS, CDR2 YYEKEE (reference sequence). The CDR3 runs 14 residues. Deletions cut 0 bases from V and 0 bases from J, with 4 bases between. The clonotype comes from a human donor who received a COVID-19 vaccine. The genes are TRBV5-5 and TRBJ2-1; D call uncertain. The sample consisted of CD4+ T cells from PBMCs cultured without peptide, taken after COVID-19 vaccination. CDR3: CASSLGLSYNEQFF. CDR3 coding DNA: TGTGCCAGCAGCTTGGGACTCTCCTACAATGAGCAGTTCTTC.